The text below deals with one T cell receptor (beta chain). The CDR3 length is 14 residues. The ends lost 5 bases at V and 6 bases at J; junction bases unmatched: 5. The sample comes from a study of T cells after yellow fever vaccination. TCRdb analysed the 5' RACE reads with MiXCR anew, one entry per CDR3 protein. The sample lists more than 450,000 distinct CDR3 sequences, 20% to 25% occurring once. The sequence came from a man in his late teens or twenties who received the YFV17D yellow fever vaccine. Sequencing used PBMCs, obtained less than 25 days after the first yellow fever vaccination. This chain joins TRBV12-3 or TRBV12-4 and TRBJ2-3, with 10 positions matching TRBD1. The CDR3 sequence: CASSSRDRGDTQYF. Here the CDR3 DNA reads TGTGCCAGCAGTAGCCGGGACAGGGGCGATACGCAGTATTTT.